The 28 T cell receptor beta chains listed next were all sequenced from one sample in a study of beta chain features in type 1 diabetes. The isolated RNA, all of it, was reverse transcribed, so expressed TCRB transcripts were what got sequenced. The method was immunoSEQ multiplex PCR; TCRdb's version includes in-frame clones alone and lacks a portion of them. This table holds 900,000 or so clones, roughly 15% found once. Sequencing used naive CD4+ T cells from blood. These receptors originate from a woman aged 18-29 years in good health.

CDR3 loop: CASSRAGTGAYEQYF. The CDR3 DNA is TGTGCCAGCAGTCGAGCGGGGACAGGGGCCTACGAGCAGTACTTC. The chain joins TRBV6-6 to TRBJ2-7, with TRBD1 matching over 10 bases. The trim removed 5 bases at V and 2 bases at J, leaving 6 bases unmatched. The germline V gene has CDR1 MNHNY and CDR2 SVGAGI (reference sequence). This CDR3 region has 15 residues.

Concerning this clone itself: As the CDR3 is not closed by the conserved phenylalanine or tryptophan, this likely results from a read error. The chain recombines TRBV2 with TRBJ1-2, with D uncertain. The CDR3 totals 11 residues. Germline V gene sequence: CDR1 SNHLY, CDR2 FYNNEI. Trimming pared 5 bases from V and 2 bases from J, leaving 3 bases between. As DNA, the CDR3 is TGTGCCAGCAGTAGGAACTATGGCTACACCCTC. As protein: CASSRNYGYTL.

This clone was seen only a few times. This rearrangement joins TRBV19 to TRBJ2-1, with 9 nucleotides matching TRBD2. J lost 8 bases, V lost 5 bases, and 13 bases had no gene match. The germline CDR1 and CDR2 sequences are LNHDA and SQIVND (reference sequence). CDR3 length equals 16 residues. The CDR3 coding sequence is TGTGCCAGTAGTCTATTTAGCGGGAGTATAGCGCATGAGCAGTTCTTC. It translates to CASSLFSGSIAHEQFF.

This clone was observed a handful of times. The gene calls are TRBV11-2 and TRBJ1-2; no definite D call. Germline-derived CDR1 and CDR2 are SGHAT and FQNNGV. The V gene lost 1 base and the J gene lost 4 bases, with 13 bases spanning the gap. CDR3 length equals 15 residues. The DNA for the CDR3 is TGTGCCAGCAGCTTAGTTGAGGTGCCCGCCTATGGCTACACCTTC. This sequence encodes CASSLVEVPAYGYTF.

This clone was detected a few times. This rearrangement joins TRBV5-6 to TRBJ1-2; TRBD1 matches 7 bases. Germline V gives CDR1 SGHDT, CDR2 YYEEEE. This CDR3 is built from 14 residues. V shed 5 bases and J 3 bases; nucleotides not matched to a gene: 7. The CDR3 protein is CASSKLGQDYGYTF. In nucleotides, the CDR3 is TGTGCCAGCAGTAAGCTAGGACAGGACTATGGCTACACCTTC.

This clone was seen a few times. The chain combines TRBV5-1 with TRBJ2-7, with D possibly TRBD1 on 6 matching bases. CDR1 and CDR2 (germline): SGHRS, YFSETQ. The CDR3 length is 13 residues. Trimming stripped 0 bases from V and 6 bases from J, with 10 bases between. The CDR3 coding sequence is TGCGCCAGCAGCTTGGACAGGGTGTTCGAGCAGTACTTC. It yields the protein CASSLDRVFEQYF.

Only a few counts were recorded for this clone. V and J are TRBV6-6 and TRBJ1-2; 8 bases agree with TRBD1. CDR1 MNHNY and CDR2 SVGAGI come from the germline V gene (reference sequence). This CDR3 has 13 residues. V shed 8 bases and J 4 bases; nucleotides not matched to a gene: 6. The CDR3 loop reads CASQGQALYGYTF. The CDR3, as DNA: TGTGCCAGCCAGGGACAGGCCCTCTATGGCTACACCTTC.

The chain recombines TRBV7-2 with TRBJ1-2; the D gene is possibly TRBD1 (6 bases). V gave up 5 bases and J gave up 8 bases, with 18 bases separating them. This CDR3 has 14 residues. Germline V gives CDR1 SGHTA, CDR2 FQGNSA. CDR3 in amino acids: CASSARGLGSGYTF. The CDR3 region has the DNA TGTGCCAGCAGCGCCCGGGGGCTAGGGAGCGGCTACACCTTC.

This rearrangement joins TRBV28 to TRBJ1-2; D might be TRBD1 (6 bases). Trimming shortened V by 5 bases and J by 13 bases, and 14 bases separated the two germline ends. Germline values: CDR1 MDHEN, CDR2 SYDVKM. CDR3 length equals 11 residues. CDR3 DNA sequence: TGTGCCAGCAGTCTAACAGGGAGGTTCACCTTC. It translates to CASSLTGRFTF.

This clone has only a few counts. The chain couples TRBV10-1 to TRBJ2-3, with unresolved D. CDR3 length: 13 amino acids. Germline V lookup: CDR1 WNHNN, CDR2 SYGVQD (reference sequence). V was cut by 4 bases and J by 2 bases, with 7 bases left in between. CDR3 amino acids: CASSGLITDTQYF. CDR3 nucleotides: TGCGCCAGCAGTGGACTGATCACAGATACGCAGTATTTT.

This clone was observed a few times. This chain joins TRBV20-1 and TRBJ1-5; D gene ambiguous. Germline V gene lookup returns CDR1 DFQATT and CDR2 SNEGSKA (reference sequence). The CDR3 has 8 amino acids. CDR3 region: CRCQPQHF. The DNA for the CDR3 is TGCAGGTGTCAGCCCCAGCATTTT.

The rearrangement links TRBV5-1 to TRBJ2-6, with a weak D call TRBD2 (5 bases). CDR3 length: 15 residues. From germline, CDR1 is SGHRS and CDR2 YFSETQ. V shed 4 bases and J shed 3 bases, with 11 bases lying between them. The CDR3 coding sequence is TGCGCCAGCAGCCCGGTGGGAGATGGGGCCAACGTCCTGACTTTC. This sequence encodes CASSPVGDGANVLTF.

This chain joins TRBV7-3 and TRBJ2-1, with D maybe TRBD1 (6 bases). Per germline, CDR1 SGHTA and CDR2 FQGTGA. V was pared by 4 bases and J by 15 bases, with 16 bases between. The CDR3 loop spans 12 amino acids. This CDR3 is CASSSNNRVLFF. The CDR3 DNA follows: TGTGCCAGCAGCTCCAATAACAGGGTTTTGTTCTTC.

This clone was seen only a few times. The V call is TRBV2, the J call TRBJ1-4; D is unclear. Trimming left V 5 bases short and J 8 bases short, with 6 bases between. Germline V gives CDR1 SNHLY, CDR2 FYNNEI. CDR3 length: 11 amino acids. CDR3 coding DNA: TGTGCCAGCAGTAGGACCGAAAAACTGTTTTTT. It translates to CASSRTEKLFF.

A note on this clone: Other nucleotide sequences from this sample produce the same CDR3. The chain has TRBV7-9 and TRBJ2-3; D is unresolved. The V end was cut by 1 base, the J end by 0 bases, with 5 bases between. The CDR3 extends over 14 amino acids. Germline CDR1 reads SEHNR; CDR2 reads FQNEAQ (reference sequence). This chain's CDR3 is CASSLEGSTDTQYF. CDR3 DNA: TGTGCCAGCAGCTTAGAAGGGAGCACAGATACGCAGTATTTT.

This clone has a handful of counts. The chain is built from TRBV19 and TRBJ2-6, with TRBD1 identical over 7 bases. J gave up 2 bases and V 5 bases, and 3 bases lay outside the gene matches. The CDR3 runs 15 residues. CDR1 is LNHDA, CDR2 SQIVND, per germline (reference sequence). The DNA of the CDR3 is TGTGCCAGTAGTCTAACAGGGGCTGGGGCCAACGTCCTGACTTTC. Amino acids: CASSLTGAGANVLTF.

In its sample, this clone was seen a few times. The V gene is TRBV7-9, the J gene TRBJ2-5; 9 bases match TRBD1. CDR1 and CDR2 (germline): SEHNR, FQNEAQ (reference sequence). The CDR3 is 17 amino acids. The V segment lost 2 bases and the J segment 2 bases; nucleotides outside the gene matches: 9. The CDR3 sequence is CASSLRMGQGIQETQYF. The CDR3 DNA sequence: TGTGCCAGCAGCTTAAGAATGGGACAGGGTATACAAGAGACCCAGTACTTC. The whole variable domain, filled in from reference TRBV7-9 and TRBJ2-5, reads DTGVSQNPRHKITKRGQNVTFRCDPISEHNRLYWYRQTLGQGPEFLTYFQNEAQLEKSRLLSDRFSAERPKGSFSTLEIQRTEQGDSAMYLCASSLRMGQGIQETQYFGPGTRLLVL.

This CDR3 reads CATSLSQGLAHEQYF. The CDR3 DNA reads TGTGCCACCAGCTTAAGCCAGGGACTAGCCCACGAGCAGTACTTC. V and J are TRBV15 and TRBJ2-7; 9 nucleotides agree with TRBD2. This CDR3 is built from 15 residues. Germline V gene sequence: CDR1 LNHNV, CDR2 YYDKDF (reference sequence). Losses at the gene ends were 5 bases for V and 5 bases for J; bases not matched to a gene: 10.

V and J are TRBV5-4 and TRBJ2-1; maybe TRBD2 (6 bases). The CDR3 covers 17 residues. Germline V gene data show CDR1 as SGHNT and CDR2 as YYREEE (reference sequence). With 1 base removed from V and 7 bases from J, the gap between germline ends came to 21 bases. The CDR3 here is CASSLPKAGEAENEQFF. In nucleotides, the CDR3 is TGTGCCAGCAGCTTGCCCAAGGCCGGGGAGGCTGAAAATGAGCAGTTCTTC.

This clone was counted a few times. V is TRBV5-1 and J is TRBJ1-2; no firm D call. The CDR3 runs to 14 residues. The germline gives CDR1 SGHRS, CDR2 YFSETQ. Trimming pared 0 bases from V and 4 bases from J, leaving 10 bases between. This CDR3 is CASSLAKGSYGYTF. Here the CDR3 DNA reads TGCGCCAGCAGCTTGGCCAAAGGGAGCTATGGCTACACCTTC.

Only a few counts were recorded for this clone. CDR3 coding DNA: TGTGCCAGCAGCAAGATTTGGCAGCCGACGGATGAGCAGTTCTTC. Its translation: CASSKIWQPTDEQFF. The rearrangement joins TRBV11-2 to TRBJ2-1; D unresolved. Germline loops: CDR1 SGHAT, CDR2 FQNNGV. CDR3 length: 15 amino acids. V was cut by 5 bases and J by 8 bases, with 19 bases left in between.

In this sample, this clone turned up a few times. This rearrangement joins TRBV7-9 to TRBJ2-1, with D tentatively TRBD2 (6 bases). The germline V gene encodes CDR1 SEHNR and CDR2 FQNEAQ (reference sequence). The ends were cut back, 5 bases at V and 0 bases at J, with 11 bases in the middle. This CDR3 contains 15 residues. The CDR3 DNA reads TGTGCCAGCAGCAGGGCGGGGAGCTCCTACAATGAGCAGTTCTTC. Amino acids: CASSRAGSSYNEQFF.

This sequence joins TRBV9 and TRBJ1-5; TRBD1 is a possible D gene (5 bases). The V and J ends lost 7 bases and 5 bases respectively, with 16 bases between them. The CDR3 loop spans 14 amino acids. CDR1 is SGDLS and CDR2 is YYNGEE in the germline V gene. The CDR3 DNA sequence: TGTGCCAGCTCGCCGGGGGAGGGCTATCAGCCCCAGCATTTT. This gives the protein CASSPGEGYQPQHF.

J is TRBJ2-3 and V is TRBV5-4; 12 nucleotides match TRBD2. V dropped 6 bases and J dropped 4; count of bases not matched to a gene: 3. Looked up from germline, CDR1 is SGHNT and CDR2 is YYREEE (reference sequence). The CDR3 contains 14 residues. The CDR3 bases are TGTGCCAGCATGACTAGCGGGAGCTCAGATACGCAGTATTTT. Its translation: CASMTSGSSDTQYF.

The V call is TRBV7-2, the J call TRBJ2-2; tentatively, D is TRBD2 (6 bases). The germline V and J ends were trimmed by 5 bases and 6 bases, with 13 bases remaining between them. The germline V gene has CDR1 SGHTA and CDR2 FQGNSA. The CDR3 is made up of 14 amino acids. CDR3 nucleotides: TGTGCCAGCAGCCGCGGGGTTATCTCCGGGGAGCTGTTTTTT. This translates into CASSRGVISGELFF. Based on the CDR3 plus reference TRBV7-2 and TRBJ2-2, the full variable domain is GAGVSQSPSNKVTEKGKDVELRCDPISGHTALYWYRQSLGQGLEFLIYFQGNSAPDKSGLPSDRFSAERTGGSVSTLTIQRTQQEDSAVYLCASSRGVISGELFFGEGSRLTVL.

This clone was seen only once. This chain uses TRBV7-2 with TRBJ2-5; no definite D call. Germline V gene data show CDR1 as SGHTA and CDR2 as FQGNSA. There are 14 residues in the CDR3. V was trimmed by 4 bases and J by 7 bases, leaving 16 bases between them. CDR3 amino acids: CTSSSRTQKGTQYF. The DNA for the CDR3 is TGTACCAGCAGCTCAAGGACGCAAAAGGGGACCCAGTACTTC.

About this clone: This sample includes further DNA sequences coding for the same CDR3. The chain uses TRBV7-3 and TRBJ2-5, with D possibly matching TRBD2 (6 bases). Trimming took 2 bases from V and 5 from J, leaving 12 bases between them. CDR1 is SGHTA and CDR2 is FQGTGA in the germline V gene. CDR3 length: 14 amino acids. DNA for the CDR3: TGTGCCAGCAGCTTATCGGGAGCGGCGGAGACCCAGTACTTC. It is translated as CASSLSGAAETQYF.

This clone showed up just a few times. V and J are TRBV4-2 and TRBJ1-1; the D gene is possibly TRBD1 (6 bases). This CDR3 region has 13 residues. The germline V gene encodes CDR1 LGHNA and CDR2 YNFKEQ. Trimming pared 10 bases from V and 4 bases from J, leaving 16 bases between. This chain's CDR3 is CATPTGWGTEAFF. CDR3 DNA sequence: TGTGCCACCCCGACAGGTTGGGGCACTGAAGCTTTCTTT.